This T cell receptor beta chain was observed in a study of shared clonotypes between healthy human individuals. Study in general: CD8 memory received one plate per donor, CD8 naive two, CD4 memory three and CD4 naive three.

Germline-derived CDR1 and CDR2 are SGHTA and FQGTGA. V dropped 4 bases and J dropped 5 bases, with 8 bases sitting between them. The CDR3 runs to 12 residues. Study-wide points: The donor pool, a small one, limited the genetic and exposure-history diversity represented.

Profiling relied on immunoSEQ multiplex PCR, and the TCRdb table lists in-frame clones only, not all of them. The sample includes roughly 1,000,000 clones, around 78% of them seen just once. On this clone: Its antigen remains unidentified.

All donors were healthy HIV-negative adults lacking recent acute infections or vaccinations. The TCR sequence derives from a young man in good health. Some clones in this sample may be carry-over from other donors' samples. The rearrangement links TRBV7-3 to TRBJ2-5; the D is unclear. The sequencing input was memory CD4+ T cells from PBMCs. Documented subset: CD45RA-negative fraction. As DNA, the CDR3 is TGTGCCAGCAGCTCCCAGGACGAGACCCAGTACTTC. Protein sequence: CASSSQDETQYF.